The 12 T cell receptor beta chains listed next were all sequenced from one sample in a study of T cells in Graves' hyperthyroidism and ophthalmopathy. The TCR beta CDR3 regions underwent amplification using RNA transcripts as the source. TCR CDR3 underwent first-round RT-PCR with the HTBI primer set. TCRdb ran MiXCR on the multiplex PCR reads and lists one entry per CDR3 protein. The table shows fewer than 650,000 distinct CDR3 sequences, with about 14% occurring only once. Sequences were obtained from blood. The receptors derive from a woman aged 25 to 39 with Graves' hyperthyroidism that later progressed to Graves' ophthalmopathy.

This clonotype was counted a few times. The V and J genes are TRBV12-5 and TRBJ1-5; D is perhaps TRBD1 (5 bases). Germline assignment: CDR1 LGHNT and CDR2 FRNRAP. With 1 base removed from V and 3 bases from J, the gap between germline ends came to 19 bases. The CDR3 is 18 residues long. The CDR3 reads CASGLAYETRQFNQPQHF. In nucleotides, the CDR3 is TGTGCTAGTGGTTTGGCCTACGAAACTCGACAGTTCAATCAGCCCCAGCATTTT.

The chain recombines TRBV10-3 with TRBJ1-1; unclear D gene. The CDR3 spans 13 residues. Trimming removed 2 bases from V and 1 base from J, with 5 bases in between. CDR1 is ENHRY, CDR2 SYGVKD, per germline. CDR3 coding DNA: TGTGCCATCAGTGAGCTAGGGAACACTGAAGCTTTCTTT. As protein: CAISELGNTEAFF.

This clonotype was detected ten times or more. The rearrangement links TRBV29-1 to TRBJ1-1, with 7 nucleotides matching TRBD1. There are 11 residues in the CDR3. Germline values: CDR1 SQVTM, CDR2 ANQGSEA. Losses at the gene ends were 6 bases for V and 7 bases for J; bases not matched to a gene: 5. The CDR3 loop is CSVVGQFEAFF. In DNA form, the CDR3 reads TGCAGCGTGGTGGGACAGTTTGAAGCTTTCTTT.

This clonotype was observed at least ten times. V gene TRBV20-1 combines with J gene TRBJ2-3; D may be TRBD1 or TRBD2 (7 bases each). Per germline, CDR1 DFQATT and CDR2 SNEGSKA (reference sequence). This CDR3 comprises 14 residues. Between the trimmed V and J ends, which lost 6 bases and 4 bases, there was a span of 17 bases. This CDR3 reads CSAGGGTAADTQYF. The CDR3 DNA reads TGCAGTGCAGGGGGGGGGACAGCGGCAGATACGCAGTATTTT.

The V gene is TRBV5-1, the J gene TRBJ2-2; D remains ambiguous. Trimming removed 0 bases at V and 4 bases at J, with 16 bases between. CDR3 length: 17 amino acids. Per the germline V gene, CDR1 is SGHRS and CDR2 is YFSETQ. The CDR3 coding sequence is TGCGCCAGCAGCTTGGTAGCAGGCAATGTGGGCACCGGGGAGCTGTTTTTT. Translated: CASSLVAGNVGTGELFF.

This clonotype came up many times. The chain has TRBV10-3 and TRBJ1-1; 9 bases are a match to TRBD1. Germline V CDR1 and CDR2: ENHRY, SYGVKD. V shed 0 bases, J shed 5 bases, and the junction held 7 bases outside the gene matches. The CDR3 is made up of 16 amino acids. The CDR3 loop reads CAISESQTGGNTEAFF. The CDR3 nucleotides are TGTGCCATCAGTGAGTCGCAGACAGGGGGGAATACTGAAGCTTTCTTT.

This clonotype was seen a few times. The chain joins TRBV7-3 to TRBJ2-5, with 9 positions matching TRBD1. V lost 5 bases to trimming and J lost 5 bases; unmatched junction nucleotides: 12. Germline V gives CDR1 SGHTA, CDR2 FQGTGA. CDR3 length: 16 amino acids. DNA for the CDR3: TGTGCCAGCAGCCGGGGACAGGGCGGAGTCGCGGAGACCCAGTACTTC. It is translated as CASSRGQGGVAETQYF.

V is TRBV7-9 and J is TRBJ2-6; 10 nucleotides line up with TRBD1. Germline CDR1 SEHNR, CDR2 FQNEAQ (reference sequence). J gave up 1 base and V 5 bases, and 5 bases lay outside the gene matches. The CDR3 is made up of 17 amino acids. This CDR3 is CASSLTGGYSGANVLTF. The CDR3 bases are TGTGCCAGCAGCCTGACAGGGGGCTATTCTGGGGCCAACGTCCTGACTTTC.

Many counts were recorded for this clonotype. This chain connects TRBV28 to TRBJ2-5; TRBD1 or TRBD2 may be the D gene (5 bases each). Trimming removed 4 bases from V and 5 bases from J, with 23 bases in between. Per germline, CDR1 MDHEN and CDR2 SYDVKM. CDR3 length: 17 residues. CDR3 protein: CASSWGSVGPARETQYF. The CDR3 nucleotides are TGTGCCAGCAGTTGGGGGTCCGTGGGCCCGGCCAGGGAGACCCAGTACTTC.

This clonotype came up a few times. The chain combines TRBV15 with TRBJ1-1; no reliable D call. Germline V CDR1 and CDR2: LNHNV, YYDKDF (reference sequence). The V gene lost 1 base and the J gene lost 0 bases, with 9 bases spanning the gap. This CDR3 comprises 15 residues. DNA for the CDR3: TGTGCCACCAGCAGAGGGGCTGGGATGAACACTGAAGCTTTCTTT. Its translation is CATSRGAGMNTEAFF.

This clonotype has at least ten counts. The chain is built from TRBV7-9 and TRBJ1-2; D gene uncertain. This CDR3 is 15 amino acids long. The ends were cut back, 2 bases at V and 4 bases at J, with 14 bases in the middle. Per the germline V gene, CDR1 is SEHNR and CDR2 is FQNEAQ (reference sequence). This CDR3 is CASSLPPAGPYGYTF. The CDR3 region has the DNA TGTGCCAGCAGCTTACCTCCGGCAGGCCCCTATGGCTACACCTTC.

The rearrangement uses TRBV9 and TRBJ2-3; D is unresolved. CDR3 size: 13 residues. Germline CDR1 is SGDLS and CDR2 is YYNGEE. V was cut by 3 bases and J by 6 bases, with 11 bases left in between. The CDR3 DNA is TGTGCCAGCAGCGGGAACATCGCGGATACGCAGTATTTT. This encodes CASSGNIADTQYF.